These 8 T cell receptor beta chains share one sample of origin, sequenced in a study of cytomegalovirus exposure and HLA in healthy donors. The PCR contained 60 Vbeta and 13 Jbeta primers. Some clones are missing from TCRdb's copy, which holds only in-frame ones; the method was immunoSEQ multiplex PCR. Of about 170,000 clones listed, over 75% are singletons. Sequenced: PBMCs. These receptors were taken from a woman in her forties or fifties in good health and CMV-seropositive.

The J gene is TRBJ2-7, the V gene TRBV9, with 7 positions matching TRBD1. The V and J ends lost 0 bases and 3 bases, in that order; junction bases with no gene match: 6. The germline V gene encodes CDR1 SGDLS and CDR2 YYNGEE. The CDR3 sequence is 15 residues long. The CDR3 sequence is CASSVGMTGFYEQYF. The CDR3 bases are TGTGCCAGCAGCGTAGGGATGACAGGGTTCTACGAGCAGTACTTC. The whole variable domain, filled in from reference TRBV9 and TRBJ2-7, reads DSGVTQTPKHLITATGQRVTLRCSPRSGDLSVYWYQQSLDQGLQFLIQYYNGEERAKGNILERFSAQQFPDLHSELNLSSLELGDSALYFCASSVGMTGFYEQYFGPGTRLTVT.

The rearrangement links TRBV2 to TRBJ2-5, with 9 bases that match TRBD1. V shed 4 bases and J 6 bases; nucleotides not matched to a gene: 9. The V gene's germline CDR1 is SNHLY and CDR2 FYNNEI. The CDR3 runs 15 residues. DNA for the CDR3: TGTGCCAGCAGTGGCGGGACAGGGTTTGGAAAGACCCAGTACTTC. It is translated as CASSGGTGFGKTQYF.

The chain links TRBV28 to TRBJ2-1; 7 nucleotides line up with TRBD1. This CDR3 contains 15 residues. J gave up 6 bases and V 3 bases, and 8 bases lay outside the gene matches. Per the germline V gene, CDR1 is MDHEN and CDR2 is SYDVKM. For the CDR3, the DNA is TGTGCCAGCAGTTTGACAGGGTTACCGGGCAATGAGCAGTTCTTC. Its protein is CASSLTGLPGNEQFF.

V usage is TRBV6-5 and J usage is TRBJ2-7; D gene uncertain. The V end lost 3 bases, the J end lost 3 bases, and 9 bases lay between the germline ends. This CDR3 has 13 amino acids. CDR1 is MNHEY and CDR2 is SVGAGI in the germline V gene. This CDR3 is CASSYSGSYEQYF. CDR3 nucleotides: TGTGCCAGCAGTTATTCAGGAAGCTACGAGCAGTACTTC.

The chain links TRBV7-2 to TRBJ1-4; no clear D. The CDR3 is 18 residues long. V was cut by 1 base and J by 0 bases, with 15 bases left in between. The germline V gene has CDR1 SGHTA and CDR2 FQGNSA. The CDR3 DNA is TGTGCCAGCAGCTTAGGGTATAGCTCCTCAGCAACTAATGAAAAACTGTTTTTT. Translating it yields CASSLGYSSSATNEKLFF.

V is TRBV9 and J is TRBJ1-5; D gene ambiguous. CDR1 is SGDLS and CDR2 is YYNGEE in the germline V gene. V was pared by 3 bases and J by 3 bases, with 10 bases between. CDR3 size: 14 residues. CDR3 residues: CASSGRGYNQPQHF. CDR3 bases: TGTGCCAGCAGCGGCCGCGGGTACAATCAGCCCCAGCATTTT.

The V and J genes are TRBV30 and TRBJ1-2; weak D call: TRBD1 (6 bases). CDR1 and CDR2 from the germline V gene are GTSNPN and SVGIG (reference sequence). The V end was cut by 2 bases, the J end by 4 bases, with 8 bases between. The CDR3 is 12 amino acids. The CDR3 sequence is CAWSRGGYGYTF. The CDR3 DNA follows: TGTGCCTGGAGTAGAGGGGGCTATGGCTACACCTTC.

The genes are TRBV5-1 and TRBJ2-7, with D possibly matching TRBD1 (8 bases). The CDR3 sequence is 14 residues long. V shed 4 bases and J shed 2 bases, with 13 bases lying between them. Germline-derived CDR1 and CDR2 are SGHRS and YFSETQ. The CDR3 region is CASSHRGGTYEQYF. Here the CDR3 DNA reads TGCGCCAGCAGCCACAGGGGGGGGACCTACGAGCAGTACTTC.